This TCR beta chain was found in a study of regulatory T cells in long-lasting Graves disease. Across the study: Graves' cases, newly diagnosed, had used antithyroid drugs under 3 months.

Points from the study as a whole: Accuracy may have suffered from the small sample size. Newly diagnosed Graves' patients exceeded persistent ones in TCR diversity. Persistent disease samples used TRBV28, TRBJ1-2 and TRBJ2-5 preferentially.

Only a few counts were recorded for this clonotype. The target antigen is unknown. Both iRepertoire HTBI primers and Arm-PCR of CDR3 regions were used to build the TCR beta libraries. Each CDR3 protein is one row after TCRdb ran MiXCR on the multiplex PCR reads. The sample has about 470,000 distinct CDR3 sequences; under 15% are singletons. V lost 7 bases and J 7 bases, leaving 14 bases between the germline ends. There are 12 residues in the CDR3. Germline assignment: CDR1 LGHDT and CDR2 YNNKEL (reference sequence). Time point specified: newly diagnosed GD, antithyroid drugs for less than 3 months. From RNA extracted from PBMCs, the TCR library was made. This same sample was also taken into another study, of T cells in Graves' hyperthyroidism and ophthalmopathy.

The receptor was derived from a woman under 40 with Graves disease. The source was peripheral blood mononuclear cells (PBMCs), collected at new diagnosis, from a patient treated with antithyroid drugs. The chain employs TRBV3-1 and TRBJ2-7, with D possibly matching TRBD2 (6 bases). Written as DNA, the CDR3 is TGTGCCAGCACCACGGGAGTTGGGGAGCAGTACTTC. The encoded protein is CASTTGVGEQYF.